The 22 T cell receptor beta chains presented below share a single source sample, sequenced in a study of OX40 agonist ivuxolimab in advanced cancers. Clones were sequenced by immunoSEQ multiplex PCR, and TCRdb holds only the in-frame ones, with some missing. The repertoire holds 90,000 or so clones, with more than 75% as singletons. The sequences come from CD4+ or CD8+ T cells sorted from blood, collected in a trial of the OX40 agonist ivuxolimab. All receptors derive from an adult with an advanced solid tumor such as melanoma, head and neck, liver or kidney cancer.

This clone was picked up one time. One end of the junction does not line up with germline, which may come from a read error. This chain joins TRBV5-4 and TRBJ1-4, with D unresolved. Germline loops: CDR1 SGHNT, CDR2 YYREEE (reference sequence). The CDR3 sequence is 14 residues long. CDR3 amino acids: CAGSPGSTNEKLFF. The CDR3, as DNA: TGTGCCGGCAGCCCGGGTTCGACTAATGAAAAACTGTTTTTT. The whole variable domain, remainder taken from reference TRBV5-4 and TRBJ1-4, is ETGVTQSPTHLIKTRGQQVTLRCSSQSGHNTVSWYQQALGQGPQFIFQYYREEENGRGNFPPRFSGLQFPNYSSELNVNALELDDSALYLCAGSPGSTNEKLFFGSGTQLSVL.

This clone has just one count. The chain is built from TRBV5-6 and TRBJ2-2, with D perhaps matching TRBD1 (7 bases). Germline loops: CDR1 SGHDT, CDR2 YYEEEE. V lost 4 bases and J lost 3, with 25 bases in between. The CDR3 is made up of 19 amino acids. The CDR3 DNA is TGTGCCAGCAGCAAGCCCAGGTGGCAGGGGGGTTCGTACACCGGGGAGCTGTTTTTT. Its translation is CASSKPRWQGGSYTGELFF. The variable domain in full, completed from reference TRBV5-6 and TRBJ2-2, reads DAGVTQSPTHLIKTRGQQVTLRCSPKSGHDTVSWYQQALGQGPQFIFQYYEEEERQRGNFPDRFSGHQFPNYSSELNVNALLLGDSALYLCASSKPRWQGGSYTGELFFGEGSRLTVL.

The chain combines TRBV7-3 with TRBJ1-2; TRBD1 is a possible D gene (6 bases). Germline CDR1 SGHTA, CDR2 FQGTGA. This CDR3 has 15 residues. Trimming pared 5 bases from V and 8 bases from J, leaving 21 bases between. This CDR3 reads CASSASGTSNGGYTF. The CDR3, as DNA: TGTGCCAGCAGCGCCTCCGGGACATCCAATGGCGGCTACACCTTC.

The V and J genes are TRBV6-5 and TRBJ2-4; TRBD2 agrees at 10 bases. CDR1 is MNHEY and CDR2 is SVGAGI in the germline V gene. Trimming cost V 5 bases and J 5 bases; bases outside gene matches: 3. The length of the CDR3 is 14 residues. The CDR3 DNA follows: TGTGCCAGCAGTCGGACTAGCGGAGAAAACATTCAGTACTTC. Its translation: CASSRTSGENIQYF.

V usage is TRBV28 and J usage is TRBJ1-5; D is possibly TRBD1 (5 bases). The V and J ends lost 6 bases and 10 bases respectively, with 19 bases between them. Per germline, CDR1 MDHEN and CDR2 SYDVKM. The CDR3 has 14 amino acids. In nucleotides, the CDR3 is TGTGCCAGCAGACGGGGGAGTTCGGTTGTACCCCAGCATTTT. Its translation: CASRRGSSVVPQHF.

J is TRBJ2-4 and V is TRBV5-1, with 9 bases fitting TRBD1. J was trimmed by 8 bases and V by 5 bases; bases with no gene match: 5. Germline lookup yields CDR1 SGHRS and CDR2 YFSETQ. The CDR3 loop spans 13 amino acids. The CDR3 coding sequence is TGCGCCAGCAGGCGGGACAGGGTGGACATTCAGTACTTC. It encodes CASRRDRVDIQYF.

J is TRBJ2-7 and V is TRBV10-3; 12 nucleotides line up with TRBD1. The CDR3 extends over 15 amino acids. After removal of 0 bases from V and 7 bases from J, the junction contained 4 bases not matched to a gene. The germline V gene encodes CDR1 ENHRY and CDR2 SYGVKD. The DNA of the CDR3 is TGTGCCATCAGTGAGTCCCGGGACAGGGGGCAGGAGCAGTACTTC. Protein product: CAISESRDRGQEQYF.

DNA for the CDR3: TGTGCCAGCGGGCCCAGGCCAGACACAGATACGCAGTATTTT. It codes for CASGPRPDTDTQYF. This chain links TRBV7-2 with TRBJ2-3, with D hard to call. There are 14 residues in the CDR3. V lost 8 bases and J 2 bases, leaving 14 bases between the germline ends. CDR1 is SGHTA, CDR2 FQGNSA, per germline. Together with reference TRBV7-2 and TRBJ2-3, the CDR3 gives the full variable domain: GAGVSQSPSNKVTEKGKDVELRCDPISGHTALYWYRQSLGQGLEFLIYFQGNSAPDKSGLPSDRFSAERTGGSVSTLTIQRTQQEDSAVYLCASGPRPDTDTQYFGPGTRLTVL.

The CDR3, as DNA: TGTGCCAGCAGCCTCGGGGGGTGGGAGGCCCCTCAACGGGAGCTGTTTTTT. Translating it yields CASSLGGWEAPQRELFF. J is TRBJ2-2 and V is TRBV5-6, with TRBD2 matching 7 bases. CDR1 and CDR2 (germline): SGHDT, YYEEEE. This CDR3 is 17 amino acids long. The trim removed 4 bases at V and 9 bases at J, leaving 18 bases unmatched. Full variable domain (outside the CDR3, taken from reference TRBV5-6 and TRBJ2-2): DAGVTQSPTHLIKTRGQQVTLRCSPKSGHDTVSWYQQALGQGPQFIFQYYEEEERQRGNFPDRFSGHQFPNYSSELNVNALLLGDSALYLCASSLGGWEAPQRELFFGEGSRLTVL.

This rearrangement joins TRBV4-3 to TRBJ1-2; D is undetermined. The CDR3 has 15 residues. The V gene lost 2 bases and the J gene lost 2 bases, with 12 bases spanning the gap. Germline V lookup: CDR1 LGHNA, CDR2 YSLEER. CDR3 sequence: CASSQLPPGNYGYTF. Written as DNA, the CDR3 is TGCGCCAGCAGCCAACTACCACCGGGGAACTATGGCTACACCTTC.

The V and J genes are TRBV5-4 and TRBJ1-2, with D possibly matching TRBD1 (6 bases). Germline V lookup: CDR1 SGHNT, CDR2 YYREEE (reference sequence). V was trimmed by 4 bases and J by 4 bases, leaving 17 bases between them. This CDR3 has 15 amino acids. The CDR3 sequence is CASSDPAGQSYGYTF. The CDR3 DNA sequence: TGTGCCAGCAGCGACCCCGCCGGACAGAGCTATGGCTACACCTTC.

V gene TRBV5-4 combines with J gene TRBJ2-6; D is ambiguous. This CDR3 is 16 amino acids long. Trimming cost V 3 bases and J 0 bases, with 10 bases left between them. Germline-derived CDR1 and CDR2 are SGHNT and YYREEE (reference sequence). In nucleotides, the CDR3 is TGTGCCAGCAGCTCCCAAATTCGCTCTGGGGCCAACGTCCTGACTTTC. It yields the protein CASSSQIRSGANVLTF.

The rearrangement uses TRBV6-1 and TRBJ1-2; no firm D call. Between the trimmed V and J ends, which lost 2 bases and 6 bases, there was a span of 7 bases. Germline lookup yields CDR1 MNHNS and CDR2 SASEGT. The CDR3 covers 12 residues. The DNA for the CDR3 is TGTGCCAGCAGTGAAAACAACCATGGCTACACCTTC. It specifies CASSENNHGYTF.

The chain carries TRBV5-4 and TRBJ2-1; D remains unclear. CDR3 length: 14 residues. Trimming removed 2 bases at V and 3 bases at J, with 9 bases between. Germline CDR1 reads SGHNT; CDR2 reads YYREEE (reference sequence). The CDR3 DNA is TGTGCCAGCAGCTTAAGGGATTACTACAATGAGCAGTTCTTC. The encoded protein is CASSLRDYYNEQFF.

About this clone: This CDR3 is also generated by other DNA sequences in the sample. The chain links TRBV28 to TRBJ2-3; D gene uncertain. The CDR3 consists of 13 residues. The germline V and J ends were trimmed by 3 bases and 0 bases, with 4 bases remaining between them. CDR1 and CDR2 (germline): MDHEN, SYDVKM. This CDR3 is CASSLPSTDTQYF. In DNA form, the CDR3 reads TGTGCCAGCAGTTTGCCTAGCACAGATACGCAGTATTTT.

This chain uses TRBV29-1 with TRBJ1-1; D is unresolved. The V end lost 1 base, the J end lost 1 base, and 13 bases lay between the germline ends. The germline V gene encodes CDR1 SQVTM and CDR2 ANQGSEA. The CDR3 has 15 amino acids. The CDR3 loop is CSVEVRGRRNTEAFF. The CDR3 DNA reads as TGCAGCGTTGAAGTTCGGGGTCGTAGGAACACTGAAGCTTTCTTT.

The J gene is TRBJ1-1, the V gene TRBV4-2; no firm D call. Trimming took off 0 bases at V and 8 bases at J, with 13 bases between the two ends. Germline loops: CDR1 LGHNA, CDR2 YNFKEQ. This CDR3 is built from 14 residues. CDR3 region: CASSQDQSFNEAFF. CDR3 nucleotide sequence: TGTGCCAGCAGCCAAGATCAGAGTTTTAACGAAGCTTTCTTT.

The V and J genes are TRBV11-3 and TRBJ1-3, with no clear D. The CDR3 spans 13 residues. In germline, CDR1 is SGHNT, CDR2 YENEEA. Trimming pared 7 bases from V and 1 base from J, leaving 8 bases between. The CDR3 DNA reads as TGTGCCAGCAATGGGGTTTCTGGAAACACCATATATTTT. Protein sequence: CASNGVSGNTIYF.

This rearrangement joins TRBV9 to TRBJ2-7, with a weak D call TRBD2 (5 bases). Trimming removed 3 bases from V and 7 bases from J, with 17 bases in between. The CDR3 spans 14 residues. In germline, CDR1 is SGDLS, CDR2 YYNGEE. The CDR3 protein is CASSATAIEGEQYF. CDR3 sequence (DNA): TGTGCCAGCAGCGCAACAGCCATCGAGGGAGAGCAGTACTTC.

CDR3 sequence: CASSHSYGYTF. Written as DNA, the CDR3 is TGTGCCAGCAGTCACTCCTATGGCTACACCTTC. The gene calls are TRBV6-1 and TRBJ1-2; no clear D. CDR1 is MNHNS, CDR2 SASEGT, per germline. The CDR3 totals 11 residues. The ends were cut back, 5 bases at V and 4 bases at J, with 5 bases in the middle.

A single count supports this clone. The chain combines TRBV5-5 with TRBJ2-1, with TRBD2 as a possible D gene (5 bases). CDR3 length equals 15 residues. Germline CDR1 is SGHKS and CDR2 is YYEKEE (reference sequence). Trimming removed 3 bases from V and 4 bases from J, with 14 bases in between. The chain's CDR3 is CASSWISTGYNEQFF. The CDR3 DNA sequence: TGTGCCAGCAGCTGGATATCGACGGGGTACAATGAGCAGTTCTTC.

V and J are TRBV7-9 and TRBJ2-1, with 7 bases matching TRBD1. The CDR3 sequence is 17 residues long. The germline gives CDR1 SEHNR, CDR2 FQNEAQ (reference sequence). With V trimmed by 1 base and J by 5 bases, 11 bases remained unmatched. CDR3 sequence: CASSLEQGWGRNNEQFF. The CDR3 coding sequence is TGTGCCAGCAGCTTAGAACAGGGGTGGGGACGGAACAATGAGCAGTTCTTC.